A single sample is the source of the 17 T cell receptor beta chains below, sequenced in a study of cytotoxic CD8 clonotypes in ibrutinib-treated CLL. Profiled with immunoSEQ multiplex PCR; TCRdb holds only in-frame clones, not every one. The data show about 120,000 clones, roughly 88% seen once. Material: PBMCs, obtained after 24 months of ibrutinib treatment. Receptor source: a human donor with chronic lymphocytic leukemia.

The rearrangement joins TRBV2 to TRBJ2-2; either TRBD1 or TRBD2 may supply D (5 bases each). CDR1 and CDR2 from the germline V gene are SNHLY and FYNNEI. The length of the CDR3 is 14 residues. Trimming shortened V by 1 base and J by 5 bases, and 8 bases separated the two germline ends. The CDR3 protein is CASSEGGRTGELFF. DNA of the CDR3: TGTGCCAGCAGTGAAGGGGGACGGACCGGGGAGCTGTTTTTT. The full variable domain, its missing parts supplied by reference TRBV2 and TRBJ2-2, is EPEVTQTPSHQVTQMGQEVILRCVPISNHLYFYWYRQILGQKVEFLVSFYNNEISEKSEIFDDQFSVERPDGSNFTLKIRSTKLEDSAMYFCASSEGGRTGELFFGEGSRLTVL.

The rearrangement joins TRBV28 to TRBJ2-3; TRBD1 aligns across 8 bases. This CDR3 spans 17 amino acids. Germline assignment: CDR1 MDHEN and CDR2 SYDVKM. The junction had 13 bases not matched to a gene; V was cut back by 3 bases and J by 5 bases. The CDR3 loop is CASSLFVRAGGEDTQYF. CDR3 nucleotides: TGTGCCAGCAGTTTGTTCGTCCGGGCAGGGGGCGAAGATACGCAGTATTTT.

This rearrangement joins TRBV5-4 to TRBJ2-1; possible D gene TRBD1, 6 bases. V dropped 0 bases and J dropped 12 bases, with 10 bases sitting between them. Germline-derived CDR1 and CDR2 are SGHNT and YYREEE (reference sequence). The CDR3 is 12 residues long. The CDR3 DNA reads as TGTGCCAGCAGCTTGGATCAGGGGTGGCAGTTCTTC. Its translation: CASSLDQGWQFF.

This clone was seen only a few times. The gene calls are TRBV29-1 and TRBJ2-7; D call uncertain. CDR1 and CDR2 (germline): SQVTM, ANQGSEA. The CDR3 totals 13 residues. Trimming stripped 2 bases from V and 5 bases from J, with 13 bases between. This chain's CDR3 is CSVESESRNEQYF. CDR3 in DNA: TGCAGCGTTGAAAGTGAGAGCCGGAACGAGCAGTACTTC.

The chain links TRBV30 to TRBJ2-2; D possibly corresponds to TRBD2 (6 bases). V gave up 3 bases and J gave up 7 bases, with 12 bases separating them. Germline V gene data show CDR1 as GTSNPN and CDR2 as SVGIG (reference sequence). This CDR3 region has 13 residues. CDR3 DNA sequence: TGTGCCTGGAGCCGGGGGTTAGGCGGGGAGCTGTTTTTT. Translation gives CAWSRGLGGELFF.

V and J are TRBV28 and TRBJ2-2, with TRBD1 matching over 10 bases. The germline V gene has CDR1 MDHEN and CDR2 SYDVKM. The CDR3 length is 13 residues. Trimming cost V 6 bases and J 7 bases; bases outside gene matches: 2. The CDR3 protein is CASRGTGVGELFF. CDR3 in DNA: TGTGCCAGCAGGGGGACAGGGGTCGGGGAGCTGTTTTTT.

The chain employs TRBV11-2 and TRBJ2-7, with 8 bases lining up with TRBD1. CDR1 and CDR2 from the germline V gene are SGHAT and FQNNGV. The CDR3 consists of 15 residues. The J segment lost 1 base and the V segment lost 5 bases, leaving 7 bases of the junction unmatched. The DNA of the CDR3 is TGTGCCAGCAGCCGGGGACAGGCCGATTCCTACGAGCAGTACTTC. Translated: CASSRGQADSYEQYF.

In DNA, the CDR3 is TGCGCCAGCAGCCTACAGGGGCCGAATCAGCCCCAGCATTTT. Translated: CASSLQGPNQPQHF. The chain recombines TRBV4-1 with TRBJ1-5, with 7 nucleotides matching TRBD1. The CDR3 extends over 14 amino acids. Germline-derived CDR1 and CDR2 are MGHRA and YSYEKL. Trimming cost V 4 bases and J 4 bases; bases outside gene matches: 4.

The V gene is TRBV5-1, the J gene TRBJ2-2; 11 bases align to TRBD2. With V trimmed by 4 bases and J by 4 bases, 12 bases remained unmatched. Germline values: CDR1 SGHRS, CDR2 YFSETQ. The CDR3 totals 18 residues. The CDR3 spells CASSISGRAQTLTGELFF. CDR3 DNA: TGCGCCAGCAGCATTAGCGGGAGGGCCCAGACCCTCACCGGGGAGCTGTTTTTT.

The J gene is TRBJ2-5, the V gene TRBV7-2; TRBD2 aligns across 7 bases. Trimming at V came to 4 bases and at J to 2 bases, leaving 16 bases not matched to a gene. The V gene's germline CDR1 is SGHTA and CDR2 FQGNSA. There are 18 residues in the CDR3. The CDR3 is CASSSGLLSTSAQETQYF. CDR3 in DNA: TGTGCCAGCAGCTCGGGATTACTCTCCACTAGCGCACAAGAGACCCAGTACTTC.

The CDR3, as DNA: TGTGCCAGCAGTTACAGTGTAAATGAGCAGTTCTTC. Its protein is CASSYSVNEQFF. The chain employs TRBV6-5 and TRBJ2-1; D not resolved. CDR3 length: 12 amino acids. V was clipped by 2 bases and J by 7 bases, with 6 bases between them. The germline gives CDR1 MNHEY, CDR2 SVGAGI.

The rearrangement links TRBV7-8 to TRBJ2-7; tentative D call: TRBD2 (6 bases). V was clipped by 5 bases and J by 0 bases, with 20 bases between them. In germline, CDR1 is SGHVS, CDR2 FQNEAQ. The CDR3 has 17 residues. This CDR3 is CASSRGLGGPHSYEQYF. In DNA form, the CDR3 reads TGTGCCAGCAGCCGGGGCCTGGGGGGTCCCCACTCCTACGAGCAGTACTTC.

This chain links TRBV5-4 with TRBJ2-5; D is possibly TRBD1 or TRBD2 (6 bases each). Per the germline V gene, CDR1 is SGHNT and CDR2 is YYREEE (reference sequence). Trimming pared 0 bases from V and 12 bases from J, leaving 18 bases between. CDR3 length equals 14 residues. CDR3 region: CASSLAGGRPIEYF. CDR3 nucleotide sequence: TGTGCCAGCAGCTTGGCCGGGGGCAGGCCGATAGAGTACTTC.

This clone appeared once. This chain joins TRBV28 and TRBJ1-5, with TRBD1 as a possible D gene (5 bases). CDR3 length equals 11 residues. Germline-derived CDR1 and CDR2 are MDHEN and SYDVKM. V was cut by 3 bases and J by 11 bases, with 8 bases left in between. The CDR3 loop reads CASSLAGAQHF. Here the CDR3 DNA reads TGTGCCAGCAGTTTGGCGGGGGCCCAGCATTTT. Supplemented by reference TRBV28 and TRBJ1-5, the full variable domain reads DVKVTQSSRYLVKRTGEKVFLECVQDMDHENMFWYRQDPGLGLRLIYFSYDVKMKEKGDIPEGYSVSREKKERFSLILESASTNQTSMYLCASSLAGAQHFGDGTRLSIL.

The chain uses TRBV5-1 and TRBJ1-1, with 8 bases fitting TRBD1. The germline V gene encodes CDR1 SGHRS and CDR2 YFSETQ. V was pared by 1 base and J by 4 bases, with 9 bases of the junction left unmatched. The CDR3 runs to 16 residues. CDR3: CASSLYAPQGVTEAFF. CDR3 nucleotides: TGCGCCAGCAGCTTGTATGCCCCACAGGGGGTCACTGAAGCTTTCTTT.

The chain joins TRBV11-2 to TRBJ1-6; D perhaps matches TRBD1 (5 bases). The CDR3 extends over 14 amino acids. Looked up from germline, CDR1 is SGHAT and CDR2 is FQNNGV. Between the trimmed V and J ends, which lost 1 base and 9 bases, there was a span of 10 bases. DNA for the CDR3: TGTGCCAGCAGCTTAGTCGCAGGGCCTTCACCCCTCCACTTT. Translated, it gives CASSLVAGPSPLHF.

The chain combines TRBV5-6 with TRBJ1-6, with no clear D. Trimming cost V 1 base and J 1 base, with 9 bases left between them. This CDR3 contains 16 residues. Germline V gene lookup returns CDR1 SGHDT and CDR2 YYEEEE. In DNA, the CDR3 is TGTGCCAGCAGCTTGCTTGCAGGTTCCTATAATTCACCCCTCCACTTT. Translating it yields CASSLLAGSYNSPLHF.